This T cell receptor (beta chain) was documented in a study of post-analysis software for immune sequencing data. The germline V and J ends were trimmed by 0 bases and 7 bases, with 15 bases remaining between them. The CDR3 extends over 15 amino acids. Germline values: CDR1 SGHTA, CDR2 FQGNSA. Unique molecular identifiers tagged the TCR beta cDNA libraries. TCRdb re-called the PCR reads with MiXCR, one entry per CDR3 protein. This sample has some 700,000 distinct CDR3 sequences, with 55% to 60% found just once. Study-wide points: In patients, about five TRBV segments were more frequent than in controls, with TRBV5-6, TRBV5-1 and TRBV20-1 among them. Significantly lower normalized Chao1 diversity was seen in multiple sclerosis patients than in controls.

Regarding this clonotype: Its antigen is as yet unknown.

Sequencing was carried out using blood. This clonotype originated in a girl aged 2 to 9 with multiple sclerosis. This sequence joins TRBV7-2 and TRBJ1-2; a possible D gene is TRBD1 (5 bases). CDR3: CASSLALGLQGGYTF. In nucleotides, the CDR3 is TGTGCCAGCAGCTTAGCGTTAGGACTCCAGGGTGGCTACACCTTC.